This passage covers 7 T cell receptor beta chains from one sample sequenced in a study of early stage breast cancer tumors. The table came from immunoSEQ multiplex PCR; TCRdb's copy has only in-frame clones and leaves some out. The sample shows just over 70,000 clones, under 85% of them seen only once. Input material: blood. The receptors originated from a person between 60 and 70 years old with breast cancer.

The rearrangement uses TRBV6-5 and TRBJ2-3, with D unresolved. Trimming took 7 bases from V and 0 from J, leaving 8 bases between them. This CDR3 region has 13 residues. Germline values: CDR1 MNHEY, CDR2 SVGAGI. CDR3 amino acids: CASMVGSTDTQYF. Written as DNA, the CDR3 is TGTGCCAGCATGGTGGGAAGCACAGATACGCAGTATTTT.

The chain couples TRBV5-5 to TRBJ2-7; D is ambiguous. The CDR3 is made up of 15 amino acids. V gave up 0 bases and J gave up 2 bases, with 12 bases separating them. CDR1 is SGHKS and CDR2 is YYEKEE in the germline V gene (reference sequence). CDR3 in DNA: TGTGCCAGCAGCTTGGCTGGCCAGGCCCCCTACGAGCAGTACTTC. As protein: CASSLAGQAPYEQYF.

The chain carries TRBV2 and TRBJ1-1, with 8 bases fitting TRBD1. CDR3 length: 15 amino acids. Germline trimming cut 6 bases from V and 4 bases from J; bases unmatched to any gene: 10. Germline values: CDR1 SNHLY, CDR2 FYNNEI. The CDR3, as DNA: TGTGCCAGCAGGGCGGACAGGGCCCGGGGCACTGAAGCTTTCTTT. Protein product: CASRADRARGTEAFF.

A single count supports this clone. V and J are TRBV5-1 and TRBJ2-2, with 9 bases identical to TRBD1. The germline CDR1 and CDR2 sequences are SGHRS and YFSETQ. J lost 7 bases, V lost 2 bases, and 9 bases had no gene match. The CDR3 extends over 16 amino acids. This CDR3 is CASSLQGALDGGELFF. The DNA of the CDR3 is TGCGCCAGCAGCTTACAGGGGGCACTAGATGGCGGGGAGCTGTTTTTT.

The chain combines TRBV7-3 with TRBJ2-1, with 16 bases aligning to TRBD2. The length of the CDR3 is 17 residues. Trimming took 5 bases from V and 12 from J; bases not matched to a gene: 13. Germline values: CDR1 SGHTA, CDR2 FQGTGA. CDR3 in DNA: TGTGCCAGCAGCGCCGCTAGTGGGACTAGCGGGAGGGGTGGGCAGTTCTTC. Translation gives CASSAASGTSGRGGQFF.

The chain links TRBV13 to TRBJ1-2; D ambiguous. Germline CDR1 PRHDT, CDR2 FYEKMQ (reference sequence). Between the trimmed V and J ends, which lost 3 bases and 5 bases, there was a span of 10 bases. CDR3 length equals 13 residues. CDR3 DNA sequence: TGTGCCAGCAGCTTGTCGTACGGATATGGCTACACCTTC. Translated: CASSLSYGYGYTF.

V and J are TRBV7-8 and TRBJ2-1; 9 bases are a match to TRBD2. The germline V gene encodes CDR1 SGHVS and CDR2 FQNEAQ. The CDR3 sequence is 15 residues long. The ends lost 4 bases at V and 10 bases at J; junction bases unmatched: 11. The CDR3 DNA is TGTGCCAGCAGCTCCTCCGGGACTAGCAGGGGAGAGCAGTTCTTC. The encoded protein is CASSSSGTSRGEQFF. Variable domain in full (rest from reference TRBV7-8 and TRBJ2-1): GAGVSQSPRYKVAKRGQDVALRCDPISGHVSLFWYQQALGQGPEFLTYFQNEAQLDKSGLPSDRFFAERPEGSVSTLKIQRTQQEDSAVYLCASSSSGTSRGEQFFGPGTRLTVL.